A selection of T cell receptor beta chains follows, all from one sample in a study of blood T cell repertoires in COVID-19. Clones were sequenced by immunoSEQ multiplex PCR, and TCRdb holds only the in-frame ones, with some missing. Of about 440,000 clones listed, about 85% are singletons. Sequenced input: PBMCs or T cells enriched from blood (not recorded which). The receptors were gathered from a woman under 30 with acute COVID-19. The CDR3 runs from the conserved cysteine through the conserved F or W. D genes are given only for firm matches. Clone sizes are given selectively: once, few, many, or a class where the clone is expanded.

j_gene	abundance	d_gene	len	v_gene	CDR3nt	CDR3aa
TRBJ2-3	-	-	14	TRBV24-1	TGTGCCACCGGGGCGGGATACGGGGCAGATACGCAGTATTTT	CATGAGYGADTQYF
TRBJ1-6	-	-	17	TRBV5-1	TGCGCCAGCAGCTCCCGGGGGGCAGGATTCTATAATTCACCCCTCCACTTT	CASSSRGAGFYNSPLHF
TRBJ2-7	once	-	15	TRBV19	TGTGCCAGTAGTATAGGGAGGGGAGCTAACTACGAGCAGTACTTC	CASSIGRGANYEQYF
TRBJ2-2	-	-	14	TRBV4-1	TGCGCCAGCAGGGAGACTGCGGGCACCGGGGAGCTGTTTTTT	CASRETAGTGELFF
TRBJ2-3	few	-	13	TRBV28	TGTGCCAGCAGTTTAACTAGGACAGATACGCAGTATTTT	CASSLTRTDTQYF
TRBJ2-3	-	TRBD2	15	TRBV9	TGTGCCAGCAGCCCGTGGACTAGCGAGTCAGATACGCAGTATTTT	CASSPWTSESDTQYF
TRBJ1-1	-	-	13	TRBV19	TGTGCCAGTAGCCTTACAGGGAACACTGAAGCTTTCTTT	CASSLTGNTEAFF
TRBJ1-5	-	-	13	TRBV19	TGTGCCAGTAGTATAACAGGGAGTCAGCCCCAGCATTTT	CASSITGSQPQHF
TRBJ2-5	-	-	15	TRBV6-5	TGTGCCAGCAGTTACTTTGGGCTGTACCAAGAGACCCAGTACTTC	CASSYFGLYQETQYF
TRBJ2-7	once	-	14	TRBV9	TGTGCCAGCAGCGTTCAGACTGGAACCTACGAGCAGTACTTC	CASSVQTGTYEQYF
TRBJ2-4	once	-	16	TRBV28	TGTGCCAGCAGTTTGTCCAGGCACCAGGTGGGAGGCATTCAGTACTTC	CASSLSRHQVGGIQYF
TRBJ2-2	once	-	15	TRBV11-3	TGTGCCAGCGCTAGGGGCGGGACGAACACCGGGGAGCTGTTTTTT	CASARGGTNTGELFF
TRBJ2-7	-	TRBD2	13	TRBV12-3/TRBV12-4	TGTGCCAGCAGACAGGGACTAGCGGGAGTACTGTACTTC	CASRQGLAGVLYF
TRBJ1-2	-	-	13	TRBV29-1	TGCAGCGTTGAAGATAAGGGAGGCTATGGCTACACCTTC	CSVEDKGGYGYTF
TRBJ2-2	-	TRBD2	17	TRBV10-2	TGCGCCAGCAGTGAGTTAGCGGGGGTCGGTTACACCGGGGAGCTGTTTTTT	CASSELAGVGYTGELFF
TRBJ2-1	-	-	15	TRBV5-1	TGCGCCAGCAGCTTGCGAGACGGAGGCTACAATGAGCAGTTCTTC	CASSLRDGGYNEQFF
TRBJ2-3	once	TRBD2	16	TRBV27	TGTGCCAGCAGTACCGAGACTAGCGGGAGAGTCCATACGCAGTATTTT	CASSTETSGRVHTQYF
TRBJ2-5	-	TRBD1	16	TRBV7-7	TGTGCTACCGGGACAGGGGGCGCAGTGTCCCAAGAGACCCAGTACTTC	CATGTGGAVSQETQYF
TRBJ2-2	-	-	16	TRBV6-6	TGTGCCAGCAGCCCAGGAGAGGGAAGGGATACCGGGGAGCTGTTTTTT	CASSPGEGRDTGELFF
TRBJ1-5	once	TRBD1	16	TRBV4-1	TGCGCCAGCAGCCTAAGCACGGGACAGGCGTCTCAGCCCCAGCATTTT	CASSLSTGQASQPQHF
TRBJ2-7	-	-	15	TRBV11-2	TGTGCCAGCAGCTTAGATCCGAGCAGGTCCTACGAGCAGTACTTC	CASSLDPSRSYEQYF
TRBJ2-7	-	-	14	TRBV7-8	TGTGCCAGCAGCTTGCGGGCAGCACCCTACGAGCAGTACTTC	CASSLRAAPYEQYF
TRBJ1-2	few	-	16	TRBV10-3	TGTGCCATCAGTGAGTCGAGGGGGGGCTCCATGGATGGCTACACCTTC	CAISESRGGSMDGYTF
TRBJ1-2	-	-	11	TRBV30	TGTGCCTGGAGCCCACTAGAGGGCTACACCTTC	CAWSPLEGYTF
TRBJ1-6	-	-	12	TRBV10-3	TGTGCCATCAGTGTGGAGAATTCACCCCTCCACTTT	CAISVENSPLHF
TRBJ1-1	-	-	12	TRBV2	TGTGCCAGCATCCGGGGGAACACTGAAGCTTTCTTT	CASIRGNTEAFF
TRBJ2-1	-	TRBD1	14	TRBV7-2	TGTGCCAGCAGCTCGGGACAGGGGAGAAATGAGCAGTTCTTC	CASSSGQGRNEQFF
TRBJ2-3	-	-	15	TRBV15	TGTGCCACCAGCAGAGAGAGGGCGGCCGGAGATACGCAGTATTTT	CATSRERAAGDTQYF
TRBJ1-1	-	-	17	TRBV19	TGTGCCAGTAGTATAAACAGGGCTGAATCCCAGAACACTGAAGCTTTCTTT	CASSINRAESQNTEAFF
TRBJ1-1	-	TRBD1	18	TRBV7-9	TGTGCCAGCAGCTTATCGACTACAACTGACAGGGCCCACACTGAAGCTTTCTTT	CASSLSTTTDRAHTEAFF
TRBJ2-2	-	TRBD1	15	TRBV25-1	TGTGCCAGCAGTTCGCCCGGACAGGGGGCCGGGGAGCTGTTTTTT	CASSSPGQGAGELFF
TRBJ2-3	-	-	16	TRBV5-1	TGCGCCAGCAGCTTGGAACTCGCGATCAGCACAGATACGCAGTATTTT	CASSLELAISTDTQYF
TRBJ2-1	-	-	15	TRBV5-1	TGCGCCAGCAGCTTGGGACTAGAATGGTTCAATGAGCAGTTCTTC	CASSLGLEWFNEQFF
TRBJ1-6	-	TRBD1	14	TRBV28	TGTGCCAGCACCCTCTGGACAGGGAATTCACCCCTCCACTTT	CASTLWTGNSPLHF
TRBJ1-2	-	-	14	TRBV30	TGTGCCTGGAGTGCCCGGAATCGGCCGGGGAGCTACACCTTC	CAWSARNRPGSYTF
TRBJ1-5	-	-	14	TRBV10-3	TGTGCCATCAGTGAGGAAGGAGGGCTTCAGCCCCAGCATTTT	CAISEEGGLQPQHF
TRBJ2-5	-	-	13	TRBV9	TGTGCCAGCAGCGTAGGAGGCCAAGAGACCCAGTACTTC	CASSVGGQETQYF
TRBJ2-3	-	-	11	TRBV29-1	TGCAGCTCACCCCGCGGAGATACGCAGTATTTT	CSSPRGDTQYF
TRBJ2-1	-	-	12	TRBV12-3/TRBV12-4	TGTGCCAGCAGTCCAACAAACAATGAGCAGTTCTTC	CASSPTNNEQFF
TRBJ2-4	-	-	16	TRBV3-1/TRBV3-2	TGTGCCAGCAGCCAAGAGCACATCCTAGCCAAAAACATTCAGTACTTC	CASSQEHILAKNIQYF
TRBJ1-2	once	-	13	TRBV28	TGTGCCAGCACCCCCCGGACAAAGTATGGCTACACCTTC	CASTPRTKYGYTF
TRBJ1-5	-	-	13	TRBV15	TGTGCCACCACCGGGGGTATCAATCAGCCCCAGCATTTT	CATTGGINQPQHF
TRBJ2-7	-	TRBD1	13	TRBV6-5	TGTGCCAGCAACCTCGGGACAGGGTCCGAGCAGTACTTC	CASNLGTGSEQYF
TRBJ2-3	-	TRBD1	15	TRBV9	TGTGCCAGCAGCGCCGGACAGGGGGAAACAGATACGCAGTATTTT	CASSAGQGETDTQYF
TRBJ2-7	-	-	12	TRBV10-3	TGTGCCATCAGTGAGCACACCTACGAGCAGTACTTC	CAISEHTYEQYF
TRBJ1-2	-	TRBD1	17	TRBV13	TGTGCCAGCAGCACTAGAGGAGGACAGGGGGCGGACTATGGCTACACCTTC	CASSTRGGQGADYGYTF
TRBJ1-6	-	TRBD1	14	TRBV4-2	TGTGCCAGCAGCCGCGACAGGGCTAATTCACCCCTCCACTTT	CASSRDRANSPLHF
TRBJ2-7	-	TRBD1	12	TRBV6-6	TGTGCCAGCAGCCCGACAGGGATGGAGCAGTACTTC	CASSPTGMEQYF
TRBJ1-4	few	-	13	TRBV12-3/TRBV12-4	TGTGCCAGCATGCTCCGTGAGTCTGAAAAACTGTTTTTT	CASMLRESEKLFF
TRBJ2-2	-	-	14	TRBV11-2	TGTGCCAGCAGCTGGAGGGTGGTCACCGGGGAGCTGTTTTTT	CASSWRVVTGELFF
TRBJ1-1	-	-	12	TRBV5-5	TGTGCCAGCAGCACGACCGGGGTCGCGGCTTTCTTT	CASSTTGVAAFF
TRBJ1-2	-	TRBD1	14	TRBV19	TGTGCCAGTAACGACCGGGACAGGGGAGATGGCTACACCTTC	CASNDRDRGDGYTF
TRBJ2-2	-	TRBD2	14	TRBV7-2	TGTGCCAGTCGAGGGAGGGCCTCGGGCGGGGAGCTGTTTTTT	CASRGRASGGELFF